Included here is one T cell receptor beta chain sequence, with context. What it recognizes is unknown. Between the trimmed V and J ends, which lost 0 bases and 1 base, there was a span of 10 bases. CDR3 size: 14 residues. Germline CDR1 is SQVTM and CDR2 is ANQGSEA. CD45RA-negative memory and CD45RA+ naive subsets were split from the CD4+ cells. This entry belongs to a study of shared clonotypes between healthy human individuals. General study findings and limits: The authors sampled blood alone, and tissue repertoires likely differ. Clonotypes shared by all four donors outscored non-shared clonotypes in generation probability. As a rule, naive subsets had a larger estimated richness than memory subsets.

Clones were sequenced by immunoSEQ multiplex PCR, and TCRdb holds only the in-frame ones, with some missing. The repertoire consists of some 1.1 million clones, with 60% to 85% occurring once and the leading ten covering roughly 0.9%. The receptor's source is a man aged 18 to 30 in good health. Some clones in this sample may be carry-over from other donors' samples. The sample consisted of memory CD4+ T cells from PBMCs. Indicated subset: CD45RA-negative fraction. J is TRBJ2-7 and V is TRBV29-1; D perhaps matches TRBD2 (6 bases). The chain's CDR3 is CSVEDGGRSYEQYF. CDR3 nucleotide sequence: TGCAGCGTTGAAGATGGGGGGAGGTCCTACGAGCAGTACTTC.